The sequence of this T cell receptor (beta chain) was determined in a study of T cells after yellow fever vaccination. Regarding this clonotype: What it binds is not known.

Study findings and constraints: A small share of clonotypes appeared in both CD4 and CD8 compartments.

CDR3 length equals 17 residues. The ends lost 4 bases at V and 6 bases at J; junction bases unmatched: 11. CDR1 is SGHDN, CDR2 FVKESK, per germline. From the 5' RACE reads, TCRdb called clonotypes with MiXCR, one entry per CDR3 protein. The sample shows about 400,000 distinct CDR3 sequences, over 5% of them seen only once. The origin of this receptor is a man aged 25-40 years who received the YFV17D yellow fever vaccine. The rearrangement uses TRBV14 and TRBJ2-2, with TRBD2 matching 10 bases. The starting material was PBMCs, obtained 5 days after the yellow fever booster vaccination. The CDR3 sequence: CASSLRLAGDLAGELFF. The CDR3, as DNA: TGTGCCAGCAGCCTGAGGCTAGCGGGAGACCTAGCCGGGGAGCTGTTTTTT.